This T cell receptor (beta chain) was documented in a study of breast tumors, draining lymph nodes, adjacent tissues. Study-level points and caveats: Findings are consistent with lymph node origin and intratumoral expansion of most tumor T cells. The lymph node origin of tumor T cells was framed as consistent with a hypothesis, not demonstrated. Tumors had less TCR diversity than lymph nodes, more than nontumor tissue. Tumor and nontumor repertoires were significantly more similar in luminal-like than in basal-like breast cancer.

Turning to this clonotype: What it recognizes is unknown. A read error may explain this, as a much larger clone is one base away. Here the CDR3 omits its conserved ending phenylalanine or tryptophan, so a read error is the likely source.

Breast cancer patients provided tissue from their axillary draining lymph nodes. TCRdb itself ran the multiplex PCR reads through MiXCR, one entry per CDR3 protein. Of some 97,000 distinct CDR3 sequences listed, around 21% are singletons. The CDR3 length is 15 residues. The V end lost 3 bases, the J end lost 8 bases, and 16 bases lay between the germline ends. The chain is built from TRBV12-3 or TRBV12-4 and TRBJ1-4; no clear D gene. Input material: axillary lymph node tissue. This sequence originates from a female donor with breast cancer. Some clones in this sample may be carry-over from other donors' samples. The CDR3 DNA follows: TGTGCCAGCAGTTTGGGGAGGGTTCATGGGGAAAAACTGTTTCTT. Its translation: CASSLGRVHGEKLFL.